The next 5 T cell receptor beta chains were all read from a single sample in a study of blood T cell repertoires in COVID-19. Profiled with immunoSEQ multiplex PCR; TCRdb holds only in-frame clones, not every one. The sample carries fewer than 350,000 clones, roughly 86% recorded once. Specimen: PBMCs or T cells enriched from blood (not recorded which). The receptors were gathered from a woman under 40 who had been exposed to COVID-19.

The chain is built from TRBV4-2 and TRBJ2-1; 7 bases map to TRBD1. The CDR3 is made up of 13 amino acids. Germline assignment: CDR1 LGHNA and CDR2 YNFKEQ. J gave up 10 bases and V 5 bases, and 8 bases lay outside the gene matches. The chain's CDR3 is CASSTRTGDEQFF. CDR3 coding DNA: TGTGCCAGCAGCACGAGAACAGGGGACGAGCAGTTCTTC.

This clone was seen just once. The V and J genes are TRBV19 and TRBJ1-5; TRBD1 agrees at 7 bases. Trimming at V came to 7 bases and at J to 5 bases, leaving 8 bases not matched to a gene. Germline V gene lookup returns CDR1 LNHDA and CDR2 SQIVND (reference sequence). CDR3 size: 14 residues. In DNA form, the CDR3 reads TGTGCCAGTAATCCGGACAGGACCCATCAGCCCCAGCATTTT. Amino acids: CASNPDRTHQPQHF.

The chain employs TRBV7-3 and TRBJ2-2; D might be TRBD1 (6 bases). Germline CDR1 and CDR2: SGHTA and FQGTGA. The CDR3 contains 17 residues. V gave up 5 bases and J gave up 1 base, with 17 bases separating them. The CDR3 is CASSPSPTGWNTGELFF. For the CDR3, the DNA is TGTGCCAGCAGCCCCTCCCCGACAGGCTGGAACACCGGGGAGCTGTTTTTT.

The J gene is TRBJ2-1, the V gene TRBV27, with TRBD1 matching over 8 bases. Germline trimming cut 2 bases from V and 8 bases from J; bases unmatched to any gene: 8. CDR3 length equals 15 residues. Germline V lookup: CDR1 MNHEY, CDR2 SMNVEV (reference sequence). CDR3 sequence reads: CASSLEGRGRDEQFF. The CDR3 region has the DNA TGTGCCAGCAGTTTAGAGGGCAGGGGGCGGGATGAGCAGTTCTTC.

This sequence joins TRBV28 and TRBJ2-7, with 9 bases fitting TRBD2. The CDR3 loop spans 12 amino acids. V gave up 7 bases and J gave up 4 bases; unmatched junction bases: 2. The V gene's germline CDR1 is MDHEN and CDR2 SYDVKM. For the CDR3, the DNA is TGTGCCAGCACAGCGGGAGGTTACGAGCAGTACTTC. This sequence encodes CASTAGGYEQYF.